Listed below are T cell receptor beta chains from one sample, sequenced in a study of blood T cell repertoires in COVID-19. TCRdb's table, derived via immunoSEQ multiplex PCR, lists solely in-frame clones and lacks some. The sample lists a few hundred thousand clones; around 84% were seen once. Sample: peripheral blood. Every receptor here comes from a woman between 40 and 55 years old who had recovered from COVID-19. Each CDR3 is given with its conserved first and last residue. The D gene is left open where the match is weak. Size is stated for part of the rows, as once, few or many counts, or as a class when the clone is expanded.

v_gene,j_gene,abundance,d_gene,CDR3nt,CDR3aa
TRBV6-5,TRBJ1-2,-,TRBD1,TGTGCCAGTCGGACAGGGGGAGATGGCTACACCTTC,CASRTGGDGYTF
TRBV3-1/TRBV3-2,TRBJ1-5,few,-,TGTGCCAGCAGCCAAGATCGGGATCAGCCCCAGCATTTT,CASSQDRDQPQHF
TRBV14,TRBJ2-7,-,TRBD1,TGTGCCAGCAGCCAAGGACAGGGGGTCTACGAGCAGTACTTC,CASSQGQGVYEQYF
TRBV20-1,TRBJ2-3,-,TRBD2,TGCAGTGCTAGTAAGACTAGCGGGCACACTAGCACAGATACGCAGTATTTT,CSASKTSGHTSTDTQYF
TRBV6-6,TRBJ2-7,-,-,TGTGCCAGCAGTTACTCGACATCCGAGCAGTACTTC,CASSYSTSEQYF
TRBV29-1,TRBJ1-1,-,-,TGCAGCGCGGGCGGAGGACACGTCCTGAACACTGAAGCTTTCTTT,CSAGGGHVLNTEAFF
TRBV4-1,TRBJ2-7,many,-,TGCGCCAGCAGCCAAGAAAGGACAACAAACGAGCAGTACTTC,CASSQERTTNEQYF
TRBV29-1,TRBJ1-1,-,-,TGCAGCGTTGAAGATTTGGCCTTGGGGGGAGTGACTGAAGCTTTCTTT,CSVEDLALGGVTEAFF
TRBV6-5,TRBJ2-1,-,-,TGTGCCAGCAGTCAATTCAATGAGCAGTTCTTC,CASSQFNEQFF
TRBV11-2,TRBJ2-3,-,TRBD1,TGTGCCAGCAGCCCGACAGGGGGCGCGACCACAGATACGCAGTATTTT,CASSPTGGATTDTQYF
TRBV11-3,TRBJ2-1,-,TRBD2,TGTGCCAGCAGCTTTAGCGGGGGGGCTATGGATGAGCAGTTCTTC,CASSFSGGAMDEQFF
TRBV27,TRBJ2-1,-,TRBD2,TGTGCCAGCAGTTTCCTAGCGGGGGGAACCTACAATGAGCAGTTCTTC,CASSFLAGGTYNEQFF
TRBV5-1,TRBJ2-5,-,TRBD2,TGCGCCAGCAGCTCCTCACTAGCGGTGCAAGAGACCCAGTACTTC,CASSSSLAVQETQYF
TRBV6-5,TRBJ2-1,-,-,TGTGCCAGCAGCCCAAGACTAAACAATGAGCAGTTCTTC,CASSPRLNNEQFF
TRBV11-3,TRBJ2-3,-,-,TGTGCCAGCGCTCGCCGACTAGGCAGCGGCACAGATACGCAGTATTTT,CASARRLGSGTDTQYF
TRBV7-9,TRBJ2-2,-,-,TGTGCCCACGCGGGGCAGTTTCCCGCGAACACCGGGGAGCTGTTTTTT,CAHAGQFPANTGELFF
TRBV9,TRBJ1-4,-,-,TGTGCCAGCAGCGTAGGACAGAACCGTTACCTTAATGAAAAACTGTTTTTT,CASSVGQNRYLNEKLFF
TRBV15,TRBJ1-2,-,TRBD1,TGTGCCACCAGTGATGGACAGGGGGCTGACTATGGCTACACCTTC,CATSDGQGADYGYTF
TRBV6-5,TRBJ2-1,-,-,TGTGCCAGCGGCGGGCCGAATGAGCAGTTCTTC,CASGGPNEQFF
TRBV29-1,TRBJ1-2,-,-,TGCAGCGTTGAGGGGCTACTTAACTATGGCTACACCTTC,CSVEGLLNYGYTF
TRBV6-2/TRBV6-3,TRBJ2-3,-,-,TGTGCCAGCAGTTACGACTCCGCTAGCACAGATACGCAGTATTTT,CASSYDSASTDTQYF
TRBV7-2,TRBJ2-3,-,TRBD1,TGTGCCAGCAGCCTCCGACAGGGGCTAGTCACAGATACGCAGTATTTT,CASSLRQGLVTDTQYF
TRBV11-3,TRBJ2-7,-,-,TGTGCCAGCAGCTTAGCTGGGAGTGATCGCGAGCAGTACTTC,CASSLAGSDREQYF
TRBV2,TRBJ2-3,-,-,TGTGCCAGCAGTACCGACTCGGCTAGCACAGATACGCAGTATTTT,CASSTDSASTDTQYF
TRBV11-2,TRBJ2-5,-,-,TGTGCCAGCAGCCCCGCTAGCGTTGTAGAGACCCAGTACTTC,CASSPASVVETQYF
TRBV12-3/TRBV12-4,TRBJ1-1,once,-,TGTGCCAGCAGCCCGGGTGGGAACACTGAAGCTTTCTTT,CASSPGGNTEAFF
TRBV7-9,TRBJ2-1,-,TRBD1,TGTGCCAGCAGCTTAGAACAGGGGTCCCATGAGCAGTTCTTC,CASSLEQGSHEQFF
TRBV6-7,TRBJ1-6,-,-,TGTGCCAGCAGTTTCCCTCTCCAGGGGTATAATTCACCCCTCCACTTT,CASSFPLQGYNSPLHF
TRBV7-2,TRBJ1-1,-,-,TGTGCCAGCAGCTTCGGACAGTACACTGAAGCTTTCTTT,CASSFGQYTEAFF
TRBV5-1,TRBJ2-2,-,TRBD1,TGCGCCAGCAGCTGGGGACAGGGTAAAACCGGGGAGCTGTTTTTT,CASSWGQGKTGELFF
TRBV5-4,TRBJ2-5,-,-,TGTGCCAGCAGCATAAAGACAAGCGGGGAGACCCAGTACTTC,CASSIKTSGETQYF
TRBV18,TRBJ1-5,few,-,TGTGCCAGCTCACCAGAGCTAGGGGTCCATCAGCCCCAGCATTTT,CASSPELGVHQPQHF
TRBV19,TRBJ2-5,once,-,TGTGCCAGTAGAACAATGTCCGAATCGGAGACCCAGTACTTC,CASRTMSESETQYF
TRBV6-2/TRBV6-3,TRBJ1-3,-,-,TGTGCCAGCAGTTACTCGCCCGGGAGCTCTGGAAACACCATATATTTT,CASSYSPGSSGNTIYF
TRBV18,TRBJ1-2,-,-,TGTGCCAGCTCACCAAACAGGGTAATCTATGAGGATGGCTACACCTTC,CASSPNRVIYEDGYTF